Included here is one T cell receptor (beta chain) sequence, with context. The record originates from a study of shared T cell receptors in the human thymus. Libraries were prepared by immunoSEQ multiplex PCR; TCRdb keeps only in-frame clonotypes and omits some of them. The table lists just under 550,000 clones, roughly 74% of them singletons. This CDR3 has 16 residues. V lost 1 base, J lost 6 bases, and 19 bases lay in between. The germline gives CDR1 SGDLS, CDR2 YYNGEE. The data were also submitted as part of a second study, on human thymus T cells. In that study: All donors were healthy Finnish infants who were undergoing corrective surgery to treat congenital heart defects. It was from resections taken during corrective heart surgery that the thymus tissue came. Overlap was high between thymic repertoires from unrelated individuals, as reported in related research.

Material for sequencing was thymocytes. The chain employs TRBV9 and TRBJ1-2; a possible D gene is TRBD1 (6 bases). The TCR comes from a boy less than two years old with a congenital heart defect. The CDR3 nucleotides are TGTGCCAGCAGCGTATCCCCCGACAGGAGCTATGATGGCTACACCTTC. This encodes CASSVSPDRSYDGYTF.